The rows below give T cell receptor beta chains drawn from one sample of a study of blood T cell repertoires in COVID-19. Assay: immunoSEQ multiplex PCR; the TCRdb copy retains only in-frame clones and omits some. Of under 300,000 clones in the sample, roughly 86% are singletons; the top ten hold 7.1%. Sequenced: peripheral blood. Receptors were obtained from an older woman with active or convalescent COVID-19. The CDR3 runs from the conserved cysteine through the conserved F or W. A D gene is named only where the DNA matches it firmly. Clone size is given for some rows only: seen once, a few or many times, or a class if the clone is expanded.

j_gene: TRBJ1-4; abundance: NA; len: 13; d_gene: TRBD1; v_gene: TRBV28; CDR3aa: CASIGQGDEKLFF; CDR3nt: TGTGCCAGCATCGGGCAGGGGGACGAAAAACTGTTTTTT
j_gene: TRBJ1-6; abundance: NA; len: 14; d_gene: TRBD1; v_gene: TRBV2; CDR3aa: CASTGQGEISPLHF; CDR3nt: TGTGCCAGCACCGGACAGGGGGAAATTTCACCCCTCCACTTT
j_gene: TRBJ1-5; abundance: NA; len: 14; d_gene: NA; v_gene: TRBV19; CDR3aa: CATQGGGGNQPQHF; CDR3nt: TGTGCCACCCAGGGAGGGGGTGGCAATCAGCCCCAGCATTTT
j_gene: TRBJ1-4; abundance: NA; len: 14; d_gene: TRBD1; v_gene: TRBV7-2; CDR3aa: CASSFGQVNEKLFF; CDR3nt: TGTGCCAGCAGCTTCGGACAGGTGAATGAAAAACTGTTTTTT
j_gene: TRBJ1-1; abundance: NA; len: 12; d_gene: NA; v_gene: TRBV19; CDR3aa: CASSLRIGEAFF; CDR3nt: TGTGCCAGTAGTCTGAGAATTGGTGAAGCTTTCTTT
j_gene: TRBJ2-3; abundance: NA; len: 14; d_gene: NA; v_gene: TRBV3-1/TRBV3-2; CDR3aa: CASSQGRVTDTQYF; CDR3nt: TGTGCCAGCAGCCAAGGCCGGGTCACAGATACGCAGTATTTT
j_gene: TRBJ1-2; abundance: NA; len: 13; d_gene: NA; v_gene: TRBV3-1/TRBV3-2; CDR3aa: CASSQGTAYGYTF; CDR3nt: TGTGCCAGCAGCCAAGGGACAGCTTATGGCTACACCTTC
j_gene: TRBJ1-1; abundance: NA; len: 13; d_gene: TRBD1; v_gene: TRBV5-1; CDR3aa: CASSSGQDTEAFF; CDR3nt: TGCGCCAGCAGCAGCGGACAGGACACTGAAGCTTTCTTT
j_gene: TRBJ1-1; abundance: NA; len: 15; d_gene: NA; v_gene: TRBV5-8; CDR3aa: CASSDGQPMNTEAFF; CDR3nt: TGTGCCAGCAGCGATGGACAGCCCATGAACACTGAAGCTTTCTTT
j_gene: TRBJ1-1; abundance: NA; len: 15; d_gene: NA; v_gene: TRBV14; CDR3aa: CASSQVFGGITEAFF; CDR3nt: TGTGCCAGCAGCCAAGTGTTTGGGGGGATCACTGAAGCTTTCTTT
j_gene: TRBJ1-1; abundance: NA; len: 13; d_gene: TRBD1; v_gene: TRBV10-3; CDR3aa: CAINDRAVAEAFF; CDR3nt: TGTGCCATCAACGACAGGGCTGTTGCTGAAGCTTTCTTT
j_gene: TRBJ1-2; abundance: once; len: 13; d_gene: TRBD1; v_gene: TRBV7-2; CDR3aa: CASSRQGAYGYTF; CDR3nt: TGTGCCAGCAGCCGACAGGGGGCATATGGCTACACCTTC
j_gene: TRBJ1-1; abundance: NA; len: 13; d_gene: NA; v_gene: TRBV6-5; CDR3aa: CASSYEVDTEAFF; CDR3nt: TGTGCCAGCAGTTATGAGGTGGACACTGAAGCTTTCTTT
j_gene: TRBJ1-3; abundance: NA; len: 15; d_gene: TRBD1; v_gene: TRBV6-5; CDR3aa: CASSPFDRAGNTIYF; CDR3nt: TGTGCCAGCAGTCCCTTCGACAGGGCTGGAAACACCATATATTTT
j_gene: TRBJ1-5; abundance: NA; len: 16; d_gene: TRBD1; v_gene: TRBV3-1/TRBV3-2; CDR3aa: CASSQAGTGRSQPQHF; CDR3nt: TGTGCCAGCAGCCAAGCCGGGACAGGGAGGAGTCAGCCCCAGCATTTT
j_gene: TRBJ2-5; abundance: NA; len: 13; d_gene: TRBD2; v_gene: TRBV10-3; CDR3aa: CATGTTLGETQYF; CDR3nt: TGTGCCACAGGGACTACCTTAGGGGAGACCCAGTACTTC